A single sample is the source of the 9 T cell receptor beta chains below, sequenced in a study of T cell responses to AZD1222 COVID-19 vaccine. Libraries were prepared by immunoSEQ multiplex PCR; TCRdb keeps only in-frame clonotypes and omits some of them. The sample carries about 81,000 clones, 86% recorded once. Sequenced here: peripheral blood, sampled 28 days after the second AZD1222 dose. All receptors come from an adult who received the AZD1222 COVID-19 vaccine.

CDR3 nucleotide sequence: TGTGCCAGCTCACCGGCTAGCGGCTACGAGCAGTACTTC. This translates into CASSPASGYEQYF. The chain is built from TRBV18 and TRBJ2-7; 7 bases map to TRBD2. Germline CDR1 reads KGHSH; CDR2 reads LQKENI. The CDR3 sequence is 13 residues long. V dropped 3 bases and J dropped 3; count of bases not matched to a gene: 2.

The chain couples TRBV19 to TRBJ1-5; D gene uncertain. Trimming left V 7 bases short and J 0 bases short, with 7 bases between. This CDR3 region has 13 residues. Germline V gene lookup returns CDR1 LNHDA and CDR2 SQIVND (reference sequence). CDR3 region: CASNLNSNQPQHF. The CDR3 nucleotides read TGTGCCAGTAACCTCAATAGCAATCAGCCCCAGCATTTT.

The rearrangement joins TRBV4-1 to TRBJ2-7; D is unclear. CDR3 size: 14 residues. Germline-derived CDR1 and CDR2 are MGHRA and YSYEKL. V lost 0 bases and J 7 bases, leaving 13 bases between the germline ends. As DNA, the CDR3 is TGCGCCAGCAGCCAAGATTTTAACACACCGGAGCAGTACTTC. It yields the protein CASSQDFNTPEQYF.

This chain uses TRBV4-2 with TRBJ2-1, with a weak D call TRBD2 (5 bases). Per germline, CDR1 LGHNA and CDR2 YNFKEQ. Trimming took 0 bases from V and 6 from J, leaving 12 bases between them. The CDR3 loop spans 15 amino acids. The chain's CDR3 is CASSQDRGERNEQFF. CDR3 DNA: TGTGCCAGCAGCCAAGATCGTGGGGAGCGCAATGAGCAGTTCTTC.

This chain uses TRBV2 with TRBJ1-2; possible D gene TRBD1, 6 bases. The CDR3 sequence is 12 residues long. Germline V CDR1 and CDR2: SNHLY, FYNNEI. The V and J ends lost 7 bases and 6 bases respectively, with 12 bases between them. The CDR3 region has the DNA TGTGCCAGCAAGTACGGACAGCATGGCTACACCTTC. Protein product: CASKYGQHGYTF.

The rearrangement links TRBV13 to TRBJ2-7; TRBD1 is a possible D gene (5 bases). V dropped 0 bases and J dropped 5 bases, with 11 bases sitting between them. Looked up from germline, CDR1 is PRHDT and CDR2 is FYEKMQ (reference sequence). This CDR3 has 14 residues. CDR3 nucleotide sequence: TGTGCCAGCAGCTTAGGGCAGGGTATCCACGAGCAGTACTTC. This gives the protein CASSLGQGIHEQYF. Using reference TRBV13 and TRBJ2-7 for the parts outside the CDR3, the full variable domain is AAGVIQSPRHLIKEKRETATLKCYPIPRHDTVYWYQQGPGQDPQFLISFYEKMQSDKGSIPDRFSAQQFSDYHSELNMSSLELGDSALYFCASSLGQGIHEQYFGPGTRLTVT.

This chain connects TRBV12-3 or TRBV12-4 to TRBJ2-7, with 9 bases lining up with TRBD1. The CDR3 consists of 13 residues. J gave up 4 bases and V 7 bases, and 5 bases lay outside the gene matches. The CDR3 sequence is CASKGQGTYEQYF. The CDR3 nucleotides read TGTGCCAGCAAGGGACAGGGAACTTACGAGCAGTACTTC.

This chain links TRBV27 with TRBJ1-2; D remains unclear. Germline V CDR1 and CDR2: MNHEY, SMNVEV (reference sequence). The CDR3 runs to 13 residues. V was cut by 10 bases and J by 6 bases, with 18 bases left in between. The CDR3 DNA sequence: TGTGCCACCTACCCGGCCAGTGCCAATGGCTACACCTTC. The encoded protein is CATYPASANGYTF.

V and J are TRBV5-4 and TRBJ2-2; 7 nucleotides match TRBD2. V was pared by 0 bases and J by 6 bases, with 5 bases of the junction left unmatched. This CDR3 is 15 amino acids long. Looked up from germline, CDR1 is SGHNT and CDR2 is YYREEE (reference sequence). The CDR3 sequence is CASSLAGLGAGELFF. CDR3 coding DNA: TGTGCCAGCAGCTTGGCCGGACTAGGGGCCGGGGAGCTGTTTTTT.